This T cell receptor (beta chain) was captured in a study of CD8+ T cells in alopecia areata. Trimming removed 4 bases from V and 2 bases from J, with 19 bases in between. Germline V lookup: CDR1 SGDLS, CDR2 YYNGEE. The CDR3 is made up of 16 amino acids. Extraction of RNA preceded its reverse transcription into cDNA, which served as the sequencing template. The assay was immunoSEQ multiplex PCR, and TCRdb's table has in-frame clones only and misses some. The profile covers 120,000 or so clones, with 35% to 45% appearing a single time and 3% to 3.5% taken by the ten largest. The sequence came from a human donor with alopecia areata. Sequencing was performed on CD4+ T cells sorted from blood. V and J are TRBV9 and TRBJ2-7, with D possibly matching TRBD1 (7 bases). The CDR3 nucleotides read TGTGCCAGCAGCCCTGGAGGGACAGTTTCCCCCTACGAGCAGTACTTC. It encodes CASSPGGTVSPYEQYF.